This T cell receptor beta chain was sequenced in a study of cytomegalovirus exposure and HLA in healthy donors. Study findings and constraints: Accounts indicate the classifier identified cytomegalovirus status with strong specificity and sensitivity.

The PCR ran on 60 Vbeta and 13 Jbeta primers. Sequencing used immunoSEQ multiplex PCR; TCRdb keeps in-frame clones, though not all of them. Found here are about 97,000 clones, roughly 9.4% of them singletons; the top ten hold about 5%. This clone was found a few times. Its antigen remains unidentified. V was shortened by 5 bases and J by 1 base, with 8 bases between the two germline ends. Germline V gene data show CDR1 as GTSNPN and CDR2 as SVGIG (reference sequence). The CDR3 runs 12 residues. The origin of this receptor is a man aged 50 to 60 in good health and CMV-seropositive. The chain combines TRBV30 with TRBJ1-1; D gene uncertain. Sequenced material: PBMCs. The CDR3 coding sequence is TGTGCCTGGGACAAAGGGAACACTGAAGCTTTCTTT. It translates to CAWDKGNTEAFF.